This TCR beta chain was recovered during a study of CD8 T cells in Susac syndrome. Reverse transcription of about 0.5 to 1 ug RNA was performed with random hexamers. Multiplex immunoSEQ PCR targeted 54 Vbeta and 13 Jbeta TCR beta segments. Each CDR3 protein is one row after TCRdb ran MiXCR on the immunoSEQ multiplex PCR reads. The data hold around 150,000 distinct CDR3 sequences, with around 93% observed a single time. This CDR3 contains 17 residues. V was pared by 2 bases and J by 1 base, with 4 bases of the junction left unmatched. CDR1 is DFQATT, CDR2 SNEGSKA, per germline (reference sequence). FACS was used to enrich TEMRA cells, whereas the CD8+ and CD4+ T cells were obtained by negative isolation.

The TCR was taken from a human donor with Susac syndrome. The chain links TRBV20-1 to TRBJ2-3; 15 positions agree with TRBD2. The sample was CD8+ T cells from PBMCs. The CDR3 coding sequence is TGCAGTGCTAGATGGACTAGCGGGAGGGCCGGCACAGATACGCAGTATTTT. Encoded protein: CSARWTSGRAGTDTQYF.